A single sample is the source of the 3 T cell receptor beta chains below, sequenced in a study of cytomegalovirus exposure and HLA in healthy donors. In the PCR, 60 Vbeta and 13 Jbeta primers were used. TCRdb keeps only in-frame clones here, not all; method: immunoSEQ multiplex PCR. The table shows about 120,000 clones, with about three quarters occurring only once. The sample consisted of PBMCs. All receptors derive from a woman aged 35 to 49 in good health and CMV-seropositive.

The chain recombines TRBV27 with TRBJ2-5, with 15 positions matching TRBD2. The CDR3 contains 18 residues. Losses at the gene ends were 3 bases for V and 5 bases for J; bases not matched to a gene: 10. Per germline, CDR1 MNHEY and CDR2 SMNVEV (reference sequence). The DNA for the CDR3 is TGTGCCAGCAGTTTTGTCCGGACTAGCGGGGGGGCGCAGGAGACCCAGTACTTC. It specifies CASSFVRTSGGAQETQYF.

The chain uses TRBV5-5 and TRBJ2-7, with D tentatively TRBD2 (5 bases). CDR1 and CDR2 from the germline V gene are SGHKS and YYEKEE (reference sequence). V was shortened by 1 base and J by 3 bases, with 11 bases between the two germline ends. CDR3 size: 14 residues. CDR3 DNA: TGTGCCAGCAGCTTGTCCCCTGGAGGCTACGAGCAGTACTTC. Translation: CASSLSPGGYEQYF. Drawing the rest from reference TRBV5-5 and TRBJ2-7, the complete variable domain is DAGVTQSPTHLIKTRGQQVTLRCSPISGHKSVSWYQQVLGQGPQFIFQYYEKEERGRGNFPDRFSARQFPNYSSELNVNALLLGDSALYLCASSLSPGGYEQYFGPGTRLTVT.

V and J are TRBV5-5 and TRBJ1-6; 9 bases are a match to TRBD1. The J segment lost 8 bases and the V segment lost 1 base, leaving 1 base of the junction unmatched. CDR3 length equals 14 residues. Germline lookup yields CDR1 SGHKS and CDR2 YYEKEE (reference sequence). CDR3 in amino acids: CASSLRDRDSPLHF. The DNA of the CDR3 is TGTGCCAGCAGCTTGAGGGACAGGGATTCACCCCTCCACTTT.